This section outlines one T cell receptor (beta chain) sequence together with its context. Antigen specificity is unknown. The protocol was immunoSEQ multiplex PCR, while the TCRdb copy is restricted to in-frame clones and leaves out a portion. The sample lists 150,000 or so clones; 87% were seen once. Trimming stripped 5 bases from V and 6 bases from J, with 7 bases between. The CDR3 has 12 residues. The germline gives CDR1 KGHDR, CDR2 SFDVKD. The sample comes from a study of T cell responses to AZD1222 COVID-19 vaccine. General study findings and limits: Seropositivity was recorded at baseline in only a handful of AZD1222 recipients. Breadth and depth of Spike-specific TCRs rose after two AZD1222 doses. None of the repertoires were sampled until the peak T cell response had passed.

The receptor was isolated from an adult who received the AZD1222 COVID-19 vaccine. This chain uses TRBV24-1 with TRBJ2-1; D is unresolved. The sequenced sample was peripheral blood, obtained 28 days after the second AZD1222 dose. In nucleotides, the CDR3 is TGTGCCACCAGTGGTGAAGGCAATGAGCAGTTCTTC. The encoded protein is CATSGEGNEQFF.